This T cell receptor (beta chain) was sequenced during a study of cytomegalovirus exposure and HLA in healthy donors. Study-level findings and limits: Analysis was carried out at a later point, and it linked a missense DCLRE1C variant to TCR beta V- and J-gene trimming. Most sequenced TCRs were rare (though some public TCRs occurred in many donors).

The length of the CDR3 is 14 residues. V was clipped by 3 bases and J by 7 bases, with 12 bases between them. CDR1 is MGHDK, CDR2 SYGVNS, per germline. About this clone: Its antigen is still unknown.

Both 60 Vbeta primers and 13 Jbeta primers went into the PCR. Libraries were prepared by immunoSEQ multiplex PCR; TCRdb keeps only in-frame clonotypes and omits some of them. The repertoire holds some 200,000 clones, with roughly four fifths as singletons. The source material was PBMCs. This receptor was obtained from a woman aged 35 to 49 in good health and CMV-seronegative. This chain connects TRBV25-1 to TRBJ1-4; D is perhaps TRBD1 (5 bases). The CDR3 DNA is TGTGCCAGCAGTGAGGAAGGGGATGGTGAAAAACTGTTTTTT. Protein sequence: CASSEEGDGEKLFF.